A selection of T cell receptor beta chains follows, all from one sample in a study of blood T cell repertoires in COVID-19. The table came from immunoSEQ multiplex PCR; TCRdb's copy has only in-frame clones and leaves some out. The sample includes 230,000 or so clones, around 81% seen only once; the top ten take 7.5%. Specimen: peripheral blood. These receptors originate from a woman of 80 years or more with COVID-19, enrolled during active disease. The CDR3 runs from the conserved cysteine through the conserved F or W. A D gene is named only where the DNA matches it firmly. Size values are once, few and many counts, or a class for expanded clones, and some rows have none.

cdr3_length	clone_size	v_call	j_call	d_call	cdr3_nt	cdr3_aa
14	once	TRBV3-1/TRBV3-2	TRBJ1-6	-	TGTGCCAGCAGCCTTGCAGGGGAGAATTCACCCCTCCACTTT	CASSLAGENSPLHF
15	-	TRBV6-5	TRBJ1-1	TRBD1	TGTGCCAGCAGTTACTTGGGACAGCAGGATATAGAAGCTTTCTTT	CASSYLGQQDIEAFF
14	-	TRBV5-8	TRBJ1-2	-	TGTGCCAGCAGCGGGTCGGGACTCAACTATGGCTACACCTTC	CASSGSGLNYGYTF
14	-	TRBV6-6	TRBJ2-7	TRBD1	TGTGCCAGCAGCCTACAGGGGGCGCCCTACGAGCAGTACTTC	CASSLQGAPYEQYF
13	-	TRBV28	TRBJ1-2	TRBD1	TGTGCCAGCAGAATAGGACAGGACTATGGCTACACCTTC	CASRIGQDYGYTF
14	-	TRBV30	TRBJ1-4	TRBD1	TGTGCCTGGAGTGTATTCGGGACAGGGCCAAAACTGTTTTTT	CAWSVFGTGPKLFF
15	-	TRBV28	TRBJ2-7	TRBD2	TGTGCCTGCACCACTGGGGGGGATCCGGGCTACGAGCAGTACTTC	CACTTGGDPGYEQYF
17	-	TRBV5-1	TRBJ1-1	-	TGCGCCAGCAGCTTGGCAGTAGCGGGGCCGGGGAACACTGAAGCTTTCTTT	CASSLAVAGPGNTEAFF
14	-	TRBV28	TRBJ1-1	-	TGTGCCAGCAGTTTAATAGGGGCGCGCACTGAAGCTTTCTTT	CASSLIGARTEAFF
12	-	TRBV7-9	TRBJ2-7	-	TGTGCCAGCAGCCCACCACATTACGAGCAGTACTTC	CASSPPHYEQYF
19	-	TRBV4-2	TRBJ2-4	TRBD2	TGTGCCAGCAGCACGCGGACTAGCGGGGGCCTAGGGCTCAAAAACATTCAGTACTTC	CASSTRTSGGLGLKNIQYF
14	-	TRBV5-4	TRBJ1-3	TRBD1	TGTGCCAGCAGCACGGGACAGGGGGGAAACACCATATATTTT	CASSTGQGGNTIYF
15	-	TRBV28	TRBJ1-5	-	TGTGCCAGCAGTTTAGGGTCAGTGGGGCGGCAGCCCCAGCATTTT	CASSLGSVGRQPQHF
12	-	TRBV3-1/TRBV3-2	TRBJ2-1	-	TGTGCCAGCAGCCAATGGGGAGGTCAGCAGTTCTTC	CASSQWGGQQFF
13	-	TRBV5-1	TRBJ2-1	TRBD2	TGCGCCAGCAGCTTGGCCGGGGGGAATGAGCAGTTCTTC	CASSLAGGNEQFF
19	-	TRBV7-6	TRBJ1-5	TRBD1	TGTGCCAGCAGCCCCGGACAGGGGGCTTTTCCCCTCAGCAATCAGCCCCAGCATTTT	CASSPGQGAFPLSNQPQHF
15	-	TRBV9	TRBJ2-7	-	TGTGCCAGCAGCGTGGACTACGGACTGAACGACGAGCAGTACTTC	CASSVDYGLNDEQYF
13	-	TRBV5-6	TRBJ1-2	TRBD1	TGTGCCAGCCGACAGGGTGGAAACTATGGCTACACCTTC	CASRQGGNYGYTF
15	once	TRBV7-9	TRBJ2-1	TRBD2	TGTGCCAGCAGCGCGTCGGGACTAGCGGGAGTAATGCAGTTCTTC	CASSASGLAGVMQFF
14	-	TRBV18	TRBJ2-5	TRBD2	TGTGCCAGCTCACCGATTCGGGGGGGAGAGACCCAGTACTTC	CASSPIRGGETQYF
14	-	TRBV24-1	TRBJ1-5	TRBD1	TGTGCCACCCAGGGGGATAAGGGCAATCAGCCCCAGCATTTT	CATQGDKGNQPQHF
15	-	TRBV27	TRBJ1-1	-	TGTGCCAGCCGCCTCGCAGGGTTCATGAACACTGAAGCTTTCTTT	CASRLAGFMNTEAFF
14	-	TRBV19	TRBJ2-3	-	TGTGCCAGTAGTAGACAGAGCATGACAGATACGCAGTATTTT	CASSRQSMTDTQYF
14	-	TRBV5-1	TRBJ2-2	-	TGCGCCAGCAGCTTAGGGGAACGAACCGGGGAGCTGTTTTTT	CASSLGERTGELFF
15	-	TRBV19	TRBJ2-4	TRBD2	TGTGCCAGTAGTAGCGGGGGGCTAGCCAAAAACATTCAGTACTTC	CASSSGGLAKNIQYF
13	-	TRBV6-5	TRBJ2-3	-	TGTGCCAGCAGTTCTACTAGCACAGATACGCAGTATTTT	CASSSTSTDTQYF
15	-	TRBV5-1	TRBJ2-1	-	TGCGCCAGCAGCTTGGGCGCTAGGGGGTGGGATGAGCAGTTCTTC	CASSLGARGWDEQFF
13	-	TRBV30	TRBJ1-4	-	TGTGCCTGGAGGCAGGGTCGTAATGAAAAACTGTTTTTT	CAWRQGRNEKLFF
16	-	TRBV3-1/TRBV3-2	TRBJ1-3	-	TGTGCCAGCAGCCAAGGACCCGCAGGGTTCGGAAACACCATATATTTT	CASSQGPAGFGNTIYF
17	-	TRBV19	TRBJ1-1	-	TGTGCCAGTAGTATAGCAACCAGGGTGCCCTCAAACGGAGAAGCTTTCTTT	CASSIATRVPSNGEAFF
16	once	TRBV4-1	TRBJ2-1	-	TGCGCCAGCAGCCAATATCGGAACCAGGGTCTCAATGAGCAGTTCTTC	CASSQYRNQGLNEQFF
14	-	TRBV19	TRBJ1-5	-	TGTGCCAGTAGCAGACAGCCTAGCAATCAGCCCCAGCATTTT	CASSRQPSNQPQHF
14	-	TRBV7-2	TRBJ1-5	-	TGTGCCAGCAGCTTAGCTAGAGGCAATCAGCCCCAGCATTTT	CASSLARGNQPQHF
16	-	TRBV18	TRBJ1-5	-	TGTGCCAGCTCACCACCTGTTGGGGGGAGCAATCAGCCCCAGCATTTT	CASSPPVGGSNQPQHF
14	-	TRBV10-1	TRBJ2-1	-	TGCGCCAGCAGTCGAGGGGGAGACTACAATGAGCAGTTCTTC	CASSRGGDYNEQFF
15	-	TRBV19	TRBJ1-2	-	TGTGCCAGTAGTATAGAGGTACACCCCGGCGGGGGCTACACCTTC	CASSIEVHPGGGYTF
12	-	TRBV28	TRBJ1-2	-	TGTGCCAGCAGTTTAGCAGGGTATGGCTACACCTTC	CASSLAGYGYTF